The T cell receptor (beta chain) under discussion was sequenced for a study of blood T cell repertoires in COVID-19. Study as a whole: The United States, Italy and Spain provided the acute and convalescent COVID-19 samples. T cells, B-cell-depleted T cells, or PBMCs provided the cDNA or gDNA that served as material.

Original processing methods: It was from reference gene primer amplification that nucleated cell counts were estimated. The data were produced by immunoSEQ multiplex PCR, yet TCRdb's version contains in-frame clones alone and is incomplete. The V and J calls and clone size are taken from that table; D and trimming were inferred from the DNA. This sample carries roughly 250,000 clones, about 91% of them seen once, and the ten largest clones take roughly 1.2%. Assignment of participants to cohorts was predicated upon participant-reported clinical history. This TCR derives from a woman between 35 and 50 years old with acute COVID-19. The specimen was PBMCs or T cells enriched from blood (not recorded which).

CDR3 sequence reads: CASSPGTSGGNEQFF. The CDR3 DNA is TGTGCCAGCAGCCCTGGGACTAGCGGGGGCAATGAGCAGTTCTTC. V gene TRBV7-9 combines with J gene TRBJ2-1, with 14 bases aligning to TRBD2. CDR1 SEHNR and CDR2 FQNEAQ come from the germline V gene (reference sequence). Trimming removed 5 bases from V and 6 bases from J; junction bases left unmatched: 3. There are 15 residues in the CDR3. The full variable domain, rest sourced from reference TRBV7-9 and TRBJ2-1, is DTGVSQNPRHKITKRGQNVTFRCDPISEHNRLYWYRQTLGQGPEFLTYFQNEAQLEKSRLLSDRFSAERPKGSFSTLEIQRTEQGDSAMYLCASSPGTSGGNEQFFGPGTRLTVL.